Below, 11 T cell receptor beta chains from the same sample are listed, as sequenced in a study of blood T cells in healthy people across ages. With a J-beta primer mix and a sample-barcoded 5' primer, a second PCR ran about 6 to 11 cycles. Using its own MiXCR run on the 5' RACE reads, TCRdb lists one record per CDR3 protein. The table lists 1.5 million to 2 million distinct CDR3 sequences, less than 50% of them singletons. Sequencing was done on a sample of blood. These receptors were collected from a woman aged 40 to 49 in good health.

The chain recombines TRBV7-9 with TRBJ2-2; D perhaps matches TRBD1 (6 bases). The CDR3 loop spans 17 amino acids. V gave up 5 bases and J gave up 7 bases, with 23 bases separating them. Germline CDR1 reads SEHNR; CDR2 reads FQNEAQ (reference sequence). The CDR3 bases are TGTGCCAGCAGCCCACGAGCACAGGGTGTATTCGGCGGGGAGCTGTTTTTT. Its translation: CASSPRAQGVFGGELFF.

This clonotype was detected only a few times. This rearrangement joins TRBV6-2 or TRBV6-3 to TRBJ2-7; TRBD1 agrees at 7 bases. The junction had 9 bases not matched to a gene; V was cut back by 7 bases and J by 3 bases. The germline V gene has CDR1 MNHEY and CDR2 SVGEGT. The CDR3 sequence is 14 residues long. Here the CDR3 DNA reads TGTGCCAGCAACCGACAGGGCCCCCTCTACGAGCAGTACTTC. Its translation is CASNRQGPLYEQYF.

This clonotype was detected only once. The chain recombines TRBV20-1 with TRBJ2-5, with TRBD1 matching over 7 bases. The CDR3 spans 14 residues. V lost 5 bases, J lost 4 bases, and 10 bases stayed unmatched. Germline V lookup: CDR1 DFQATT, CDR2 SNEGSKA (reference sequence). CDR3 DNA: TGCAGTGCTCACCGACAGGGTTTGGTAGAGACCCAGTACTTC. Translated, it gives CSAHRQGLVETQYF.

The chain carries TRBV5-6 and TRBJ1-1; 7 bases match TRBD1. This CDR3 has 13 residues. The germline gives CDR1 SGHDT, CDR2 YYEEEE. The V segment lost 3 bases and the J segment 8 bases; nucleotides outside the gene matches: 7. In DNA, the CDR3 is TGTGCCAGCAGCTCCACAGGGGTGATGGAAGCTTTCTTT. It yields the protein CASSSTGVMEAFF.

This rearrangement joins TRBV5-6 to TRBJ2-1; D call uncertain. Germline CDR1 reads SGHDT; CDR2 reads YYEEEE. V was trimmed by 0 bases and J by 4 bases, leaving 11 bases between them. There are 15 residues in the CDR3. CDR3 in amino acids: CASSLVRSSYNEQFF. The CDR3 DNA sequence: TGTGCCAGCAGCTTGGTGAGATCATCTTACAATGAGCAGTTCTTC.

This clonotype occurred many times. The chain's CDR3 is CASSLAASGSGETQYF. CDR3 nucleotides: TGTGCCAGCAGCTTGGCCGCTAGCGGGTCCGGGGAGACCCAGTACTTC. The rearrangement joins TRBV5-4 to TRBJ2-5; TRBD2 aligns across 8 bases. Germline values: CDR1 SGHNT, CDR2 YYREEE (reference sequence). This CDR3 contains 16 residues. The junction had 9 bases not matched to a gene; V was cut back by 0 bases and J by 5 bases. Full variable domain (rest looked up from reference TRBV5-4 and TRBJ2-5): ETGVTQSPTHLIKTRGQQVTLRCSSQSGHNTVSWYQQALGQGPQFIFQYYREEENGRGNFPPRFSGLQFPNYSSELNVNALELDDSALYLCASSLAASGSGETQYFGPGTRLLVL.

Written as DNA, the CDR3 is TGTGCCAGCAGCCAAGCCGGGACTTCCTACGAGCAGTACTTC. This gives the protein CASSQAGTSYEQYF. The rearrangement uses TRBV7-8 and TRBJ2-7; TRBD2 might be the D (6 bases). This CDR3 is 14 amino acids long. CDR1 and CDR2 (germline): SGHVS, FQNEAQ. Trimming shortened V by 5 bases and J by 1 base, and 12 bases separated the two germline ends.

The sample holds a few counts of this clonotype. The chain combines TRBV5-1 with TRBJ2-3; 11 nucleotides agree with TRBD2. This CDR3 spans 15 amino acids. The germline CDR1 and CDR2 sequences are SGHRS and YFSETQ. V was pared by 2 bases and J by 4 bases, with 3 bases of the junction left unmatched. The CDR3, as DNA: TGCGCCAGCAGCTTACTAGCGGGGGCCTCAGATACGCAGTATTTT. It is translated as CASSLLAGASDTQYF.

This clonotype has just a few counts. CDR3 in DNA: TGTGCCAGCAGCTTACACGCCGGTCAGCCCCAGCATTTT. Protein: CASSLHAGQPQHF. The chain combines TRBV7-2 with TRBJ1-5, with unresolved D. The V gene lost 2 bases and the J gene lost 6 bases, with 8 bases spanning the gap. The CDR3 sequence is 13 residues long. In germline, CDR1 is SGHTA, CDR2 FQGNSA.

There are a few counts of this clonotype. The V gene is TRBV6-5, the J gene TRBJ2-5; D gene uncertain. CDR3 length: 15 amino acids. The germline V gene encodes CDR1 MNHEY and CDR2 SVGAGI. The V and J ends lost 0 bases and 1 base respectively, with 9 bases between them. The CDR3: CASSYSLGVQETQYF. The CDR3 DNA is TGTGCCAGCAGTTACTCCCTTGGCGTCCAAGAGACCCAGTACTTC.

The rearrangement uses TRBV7-2 and TRBJ2-1; TRBD2 matches at 7 bases. The CDR3 loop spans 13 amino acids. CDR1 and CDR2 (germline): SGHTA, FQGNSA. With 4 bases clipped from V and 10 bases from J, the junction kept 7 bases outside the gene matches. CDR3 DNA sequence: TGTGCCAGCAGCTCATCGAGGGGAGGGGAGCAGTTCTTC. It translates to CASSSSRGGEQFF.